This TCR beta chain is from a study of T-cell memory formation after mild COVID-19. Overall study context: Largely donor-specific sequence clusters came from two donors. Study-level points and caveats: Clones contracting across day 15 to 85 had a balanced CD4/CD8 profile; later expanding clones leaned CD4+. Shrinking CD4+ clones resided mostly in CM and EM, and CD8+ ones in EMRA.

A few counts support this clonotype. Its target is unknown. After 5'RACE with constant-segment primers, TCR alpha and TCR beta cDNA libraries carrying sample barcodes and UMIs were obtained. Each CDR3 protein gets one entry after TCRdb re-called the 5' RACE reads with MiXCR. The sample gives roughly 150,000 distinct CDR3 sequences, more than 12% of which show up once; around an eighth is in the top ten. The V end was cut by 0 bases, the J end by 13 bases, with 16 bases between. From germline, CDR1 is SGHVS and CDR2 FQNEAQ. The CDR3 totals 14 residues. This chain uses TRBV7-8 with TRBJ2-1; no clear D. The receptor's source is an adult woman who had mild COVID-19 (a few samples of this study predate the infection). Cell type and time point are not known. Source material: PBMCs or a T cell subset sorted from them (not recorded which). The CDR3 DNA is TGTGCCAGCAGCTTAGCGGTGTCGGCCTTTCTTCAGTTCTTC. Protein product: CASSLAVSAFLQFF.